The following is a TCR beta chain sequence with its context. The sample originates from a study of blood T cell repertoires in COVID-19. Study-wide background: The origin of the acute and convalescent COVID-19 samples was the United States, Italy and Spain. T cells, B-cell-depleted T cells, or PBMCs supplied cDNA or gDNA.

As processed by the authors: From reference gene primer amplification, estimates of nucleated cell counts were derived. Clones were sequenced by immunoSEQ multiplex PCR, and TCRdb holds only the in-frame ones, with some missing. V, J and clone size derive from that table, while D and trimming were established from the DNA sequence. The table includes roughly 220,000 clones, about 86% detected once. Cohorts were based on clinical histories the participants reported. The germline V gene encodes CDR1 SGHRS and CDR2 YFSETQ. The CDR3 has 17 residues. V lost 0 bases and J lost 1, with 16 bases in between. The TCR sequence derives from a woman in her 50s with acute COVID-19. The genes are TRBV5-1 and TRBJ1-2; D ambiguous. The sequenced material came from PBMCs or T cells enriched from blood (not recorded which). CDR3 loop: CASSLDSRAIFNYGYTF. The CDR3 DNA reads TGCGCCAGCAGCTTGGATAGCAGAGCAATTTTTAACTATGGCTACACCTTC.